This TCR beta chain was documented in a study of blood T cell repertoires in COVID-19. Study details: There were acute and convalescent COVID-19 samples, and they came from the United States, Italy and Spain. From T cells, B-cell-depleted T cells, or PBMCs came the material, which was cDNA or gDNA.

The V and J ends lost 7 bases and 6 bases respectively, with 22 bases between them. The length of the CDR3 is 15 residues. CDR1 and CDR2 from the germline V gene are MNHNY and SVGAGI (reference sequence). Original data processing: Estimation of nucleated cell counts relied on the amplification of reference gene primers. TCRdb's table, derived via immunoSEQ multiplex PCR, lists solely in-frame clones and lacks some. The V and J calls and the clone size are those of that table, but D and trimming were determined from the DNA. This sample yields some 160,000 clones, of which approximately 80% are seen a single time; about 5% belongs to the top ten.

This TCR was recovered from a woman aged 50 to 60 with acute or convalescent COVID-19. Specimen: peripheral blood. This chain links TRBV6-6 with TRBJ2-7; maybe TRBD1 (6 bases). The CDR3 sequence is CASTVGTFPLGEQYF. The CDR3 DNA follows: TGTGCCAGCACCGTCGGGACATTCCCCCTGGGCGAGCAGTACTTC.